What follows is one TCR beta chain and its context. Clones were read by immunoSEQ multiplex PCR, and TCRdb kept only the in-frame ones, dropping some. The sample contains around 300,000 clones, 75% to 90% of which appear only once. This record comes from a study of Ad26.COV2.S vaccination and SARS-CoV-2 variants. Treatment: 15 to 20 received Ad26.COV2.S at low or high dose, single or two shots; roughly five received placebo; per-sample allocation not given. Sampling took place 63 days after the first vaccine or placebo injection. Germline V gene sequence: CDR1 MNHNS, CDR2 SASEGT. The CDR3 has 17 amino acids. Losses at the gene ends were 3 bases for V and 0 bases for J; bases not matched to a gene: 6.

The TCR originated in a person aged 18-60 years who received the Ad26.COV2.S COVID-19 vaccine or a placebo. Source: peripheral blood, taken in a trial of Ad26.COV2.S vaccine versus placebo. The chain uses TRBV6-1 and TRBJ2-1; 9 bases line up with TRBD2. The CDR3 DNA reads TGTGCCAGCAGTGACGACACTAGCGGGTTCTCCTACAATGAGCAGTTCTTC. This sequence encodes CASSDDTSGFSYNEQFF.